These T cell receptor beta chains were read from a single sample in a study of blood T cell repertoires in COVID-19. Clones were sequenced by immunoSEQ multiplex PCR, and TCRdb holds only the in-frame ones, with some missing. The repertoire consists of over 600,000 clones, with 85% to 90% occurring once and the leading ten covering about 0.26%. Sequencing was performed on peripheral blood. All receptors derive from a woman aged 18 to 35 with acute or convalescent COVID-19. Each CDR3 is given with its conserved first and last residue. The order of the fields is CDR3 DNA, CDR3 protein, D gene, J gene, V gene, clone size. The D gene is left open where the match is weak. Clone size appears in some rows only: once, few, many, or a class for an expanded clone.

TGTGCCAGTTCCTTAGCGAACACCGGGGAGCTGTTTTTT CASSLANTGELFF - TRBJ2-2 TRBV6-5 once
TGTGCCTGGAGTTTGCGGGGCACAGATACGCAGTATTTT CAWSLRGTDTQYF - TRBJ2-3 TRBV30 -
TGTGCCAGTTCGAAGGGGGAGAACACTGAAGCTTTCTTT CASSKGENTEAFF - TRBJ1-1 TRBV19 -
TGCAGTGCTAGTTTTCGGGGAGGGGGGGATCAGCCCCAGCATTTT CSASFRGGGDQPQHF - TRBJ1-5 TRBV20-1 -
TGTGCCTGGAGCGAAGAGGCCGGGGATACGCAGTATTTT CAWSEEAGDTQYF - TRBJ2-3 TRBV30 -
TGTGCCAGCAGTACAGGGCCGGGTTCACCCCTCCACTTT CASSTGPGSPLHF - TRBJ1-6 TRBV12-3/TRBV12-4 -
TGTGCCAGCAGCGCTCGGGGGTGGGATGGCTACACCTTC CASSARGWDGYTF - TRBJ1-2 TRBV9 once
TGTGCCAGCAGTGAGCATCCACAGAATTCACCCCTCCACTTT CASSEHPQNSPLHF - TRBJ1-6 TRBV6-1 -
TGTGCCAGCAGTGAGGACGGGGCTAACTATGGCTACACCTTC CASSEDGANYGYTF - TRBJ1-2 TRBV25-1 -
TGCAGCGTTTACACCCGGCTTGAGGGAGGGCTGTTTTTT CSVYTRLEGGLFF - TRBJ1-4 TRBV29-1 -
TGTGCCTGGAACCCGGACAGGGGGGCCTACGAGCAGTACTTC CAWNPDRGAYEQYF TRBD1 TRBJ2-7 TRBV30 -
TGTGCCAGCAGTGAGGCGGTAAATCAGCCCCAGCATTTT CASSEAVNQPQHF - TRBJ1-5 TRBV2 once
TGTGCCAGTAACACTAGACCGGTCGACAATGAGCAGTTCTTC CASNTRPVDNEQFF - TRBJ2-1 TRBV19 -
TGTGCCAGCAGTTCCGGGACAGGGGGTTTAACTGAGCAGTTCTTC CASSSGTGGLTEQFF TRBD1 TRBJ2-1 TRBV5-6 -
TGTGCCAGCAGCTTAGAGCTTCTGGCCGGGGAGCTGTTTTTT CASSLELLAGELFF - TRBJ2-2 TRBV7-2 -
TGCGCCAGCAGCCAAGGCAGGGGAGAATTTAGCTATGGCTACACCTTC CASSQGRGEFSYGYTF - TRBJ1-2 TRBV4-1 -
TGTGCCAGCAGCTCTGAGACGGGAGCGTCCACTGAAGCTTTCTTT CASSSETGASTEAFF - TRBJ1-1 TRBV5-5 -
TGTGCCACCAGTGATTCAAGCAGGCCCCATTTTGGGCAGTACTTC CATSDSSRPHFGQYF - TRBJ2-7 TRBV24-1 -
TGCGCCAGCAGCTCCAGCTACGAGCAGTACTTC CASSSSYEQYF - TRBJ2-7 TRBV5-1 -
TGTGCCAGCAGCCCACTCAGGGGCAACAATCAGCCCCAGCATTTT CASSPLRGNNQPQHF - TRBJ1-5 TRBV7-8 -
TGTGCCAGTAGTATAGGGATCGGGACATTTAATCAGCCCCAGCATTTT CASSIGIGTFNQPQHF - TRBJ1-5 TRBV19 -
TGTGCCAGCGAGCGGGGGGGATACAATGAGCAGTTCTTC CASERGGYNEQFF TRBD2 TRBJ2-1 TRBV5-4 -
TGTGCCAGCAGTTCCGGGGGGGGGCAGCAGTACTTC CASSSGGGQQYF TRBD2 TRBJ2-7 TRBV27 -
TGTGCCACCTCACCAAGGGGTCAAGAGACCCAGTACTTC CATSPRGQETQYF - TRBJ2-5 TRBV18 -
TGTGCCAGCAGGTTGATTTCGAGCAATCAGCCCCAGCATTTT CASRLISSNQPQHF - TRBJ1-5 TRBV5-8 few
TGCGCCAGCAGCACCGGGGGGAGTAATGAAGCTTTCTTT CASSTGGSNEAFF - TRBJ1-1 TRBV5-1 once
TGTGCCAGCAGTTACCCGATACCCCCCGACAGCAACGAGCAGTACTTC CASSYPIPPDSNEQYF - TRBJ2-7 TRBV6-6 -
TGTGCTAGTGGTTTGGTACTACCGAGCAAGGTTAACTATGGCTACACCTTC CASGLVLPSKVNYGYTF - TRBJ1-2 TRBV12-5 few
TGTGCCAGCACTACACTGGGGGGTGAGGGGCAGCCCCAGCATTTT CASTTLGGEGQPQHF - TRBJ1-5 TRBV7-4 -
TGTGCCAGCAGGGCGGGACCACCTAAGCAGTACTTC CASRAGPPKQYF - TRBJ2-7 TRBV6-5 -
TGTGCCAGCAGCTTAGTCCCTTACGAGCAGTACTTC CASSLVPYEQYF - TRBJ2-7 TRBV11-2 -
TGTGCCAGCAGCCTATCACAGGGTGGAGGAGGTGAAGCTTTCTTT CASSLSQGGGGEAFF - TRBJ1-1 TRBV7-2 -
TGTGCCAGCAGCGTAGCGAGGGGGAACTATGGCTACACCTTC CASSVARGNYGYTF - TRBJ1-2 TRBV9 -
TGTGCCAGCTCACCCCCGACAGGGTTTAGGAATTCACCCCTCCACTTT CASSPPTGFRNSPLHF TRBD1 TRBJ1-6 TRBV18 -
TGCGCCAGCAGCCAAGATTATTTCAACACTGAAGCTTTCTTT CASSQDYFNTEAFF - TRBJ1-1 TRBV4-3 -
TGTGCCAGCATTTCCGGGGGGCGGGAGACCCAGTACTTC CASISGGRETQYF - TRBJ2-5 TRBV2 once
TGTGCCAGCAGCTTAGATCCCCCGGGACAGGGGAACGAGCAGTACTTC CASSLDPPGQGNEQYF TRBD1 TRBJ2-7 TRBV7-2 -
TGTGCCAGCAGACTGGGACTATCGGGCCTGTTAGAGACCCAGTACTTC CASRLGLSGLLETQYF TRBD2 TRBJ2-5 TRBV2 -